The source of this T cell receptor beta chain is a study of T cell responses to AZD1222 COVID-19 vaccine listed by TCRdb under 2021. Turning to the overall study: AZD1222 recipients with second doses at about 4 weeks or about 12 weeks were pooled, because spike-specific TCR depth and breadth did not differ between schedules. TCR sequencing was performed for 230 to 250 trial participants, of whom around 200 were given two doses of AZD1222 and approximately 25 were given two doses of MenACWY control vaccine. Trial participants were enrolled by age into subgroups of 18-55, 56-69 and 70-plus years, and roughly 160, 29 and 62 TCR-sequenced participants, respectively, were included in these subgroups.

In light of the paper, this sample's time point label describes: baseline before first vaccination. The vaccinee samples were drawn from two UK trials, COV001 and COV002, one of which was a single-blind randomized controlled phase 2/3 trial testing AZD1222 (ChAdOx1 nCoV-19) in healthy adults. For TCRbeta chain sequencing, PBMC samples were collected from trial participants at day 0 and at day 28 after the second dose. General study outcomes and caveats: No day 14 peak-response samples were available, so repertoires were characterized only after the peak T cell response. After two AZD1222 doses, spike-specific TCR breadth and depth were significantly higher than at day 0 and than in MenACWY recipients. Reportedly, close to half of the unique spike-specific TCRs recognized epitopes lying outside the regions that are mutated in the B.1.351 and B.1.1.7 variants. The 56-69-year group was small, and its depth increase did not reach significance, likely because of low power. Most participants were white British and females outnumbered males, and the authors suggested that clonal diversity may have been underestimated. The vaccine-associated CD4 TCRs covered the entire spike protein, and the dominant responses fell in regions 160-218 and 743-854. Conclusions about previously exposed vaccinees were limited because only a handful of AZD1222 recipients were SARS-CoV-2 seropositive at baseline.

In the case of this clone: The antigen it recognizes is unknown. No base quality information exists; no much larger clone differs at one position.

The CDR3 regions of human TCRbeta chains were analyzed by immunosequencing. The study's own analysis went as follows. TCRs in the repertoires were matched against a reference library of SARS-CoV-2-specific TCRs that had been generated with the MIRA antigen-specificity platform. Breadth was defined as the fraction of unique TCRs that were SARS-CoV-2-associated, and depth was defined as the fraction of total T cells that were SARS-CoV-2-associated. Using the MIRA data, each spike-specific TCR was mapped to the spike region that the TCR reacts to and placed in a CD4 or CD8 class. Log10-transformed breadth and depth values were compared by one-way ANOVA with Sidak's multiple comparisons tests. TCRdb provides this immuneACCESS table in a form limited to in-frame rearrangements. Some clones are lacking; in checked studies, under half of them reflect an unresolved V gene, and why the rest are absent is not known. The V and J calls and clone size come from that table; D and trimming were worked out from the DNA. For this sample the table gives more than 50,000 clones, of which approximately 90% were detected only once. The biggest ten clones account for approximately 4.9% of the sample.

CDR1 and CDR2 are read off the germline V gene as SGHVS and FNYEAQ. V is reduced by 5 bases and J by 2 bases, leaving a spacing of 16 bases between them. Spanning cysteine to phenylalanine, the CDR3 consists of 16 amino acids. Only the CDR3 portion is preserved as DNA: 48 bases, with reading frame beginning at the first base. The sequence was collected from an adult in good health. The rearrangement joined TRBV7-6 to TRBJ2-1; a weak D assignment points to TRBD1 (5 bases agree). Source: peripheral blood, taken on day 0 of AZD1222 vaccination. At the DNA level, the sequence is TGTGCCAGCAGCGCCACGCTACCAGGGACCTACAATGAGCAGTTCTTC. This translates into CASSATLPGTYNEQFF.